Listed below are T cell receptor beta chains from one sample, sequenced in a study of shared clonotypes between healthy human individuals. Sequencing was performed with immunoSEQ multiplex PCR; in TCRdb, only in-frame clones are kept and a portion is missing. The repertoire holds around 990,000 clones, with 70% to 85% as singletons. Sequences were obtained from memory CD4+ T cells from PBMCs. Every receptor here comes from a man aged 18 to 30 in good health. Some clones in this sample may be carry-over from other donors' samples. Each CDR3 is given with its conserved first and last residue. The order of the fields is V gene, J gene, D gene, CDR3 protein. D genes are given only for firm matches.

V gene: TRBV7-2; J gene: TRBJ1-2; D gene: TRBD1; CDR3 protein: CASSPYRDSDPIAF
V gene: TRBV30; J gene: TRBJ2-5; D gene: NA; CDR3 protein: CARTVAWYQETQYF
V gene: TRBV6-1; J gene: TRBJ1-2; D gene: TRBD1; CDR3 protein: CATRLTGQPGYTF
V gene: TRBV7-8; J gene: TRBJ2-7; D gene: NA; CDR3 protein: CASSLLRYSPHEQYF
V gene: TRBV5-1; J gene: TRBJ2-1; D gene: TRBD2; CDR3 protein: CASSLPGGSYNEQFF
V gene: TRBV5-4; J gene: TRBJ2-3; D gene: NA; CDR3 protein: CASSRGGLSITDTQYF
V gene: TRBV19; J gene: TRBJ2-3; D gene: NA; CDR3 protein: CASSQQGTDTQYF
V gene: TRBV29-1; J gene: TRBJ1-2; D gene: NA; CDR3 protein: CSAGQKNYGYTF
V gene: TRBV18; J gene: TRBJ1-6; D gene: NA; CDR3 protein: CASSPSDANSPLHF
V gene: TRBV5-6; J gene: TRBJ2-7; D gene: NA; CDR3 protein: CASSLRRTRTYEQYF
V gene: TRBV6-6; J gene: TRBJ2-3; D gene: TRBD2; CDR3 protein: CASRTLAGVIDTQYF
V gene: TRBV5-1; J gene: TRBJ1-2; D gene: NA; CDR3 protein: CASSLGRVDYGYTF
V gene: TRBV5-6; J gene: TRBJ2-5; D gene: TRBD2; CDR3 protein: CASSLMSSGQETQYF
V gene: TRBV19; J gene: TRBJ1-5; D gene: NA; CDR3 protein: CASSIWGAGQPQHF
V gene: TRBV11-2; J gene: TRBJ1-1; D gene: NA; CDR3 protein: CASSLRGSGNTEAFF
V gene: TRBV9; J gene: TRBJ1-2; D gene: TRBD1; CDR3 protein: CASSPHGQGAGYGYTF
V gene: TRBV29-1; J gene: TRBJ2-7; D gene: NA; CDR3 protein: CSVAQVGGRRGEQYF
V gene: TRBV5-1; J gene: TRBJ2-7; D gene: TRBD1; CDR3 protein: CASSLAAGQGYEQYF
V gene: TRBV5-8; J gene: TRBJ2-5; D gene: TRBD2; CDR3 protein: CASSPELAGEKETQYF
V gene: TRBV4-1; J gene: TRBJ2-3; D gene: NA; CDR3 protein: CASSQVGQDIGEATDTQYF
V gene: TRBV25-1; J gene: TRBJ2-1; D gene: NA; CDR3 protein: CASSASDGSSYNEQFF
V gene: TRBV20-1; J gene: TRBJ2-5; D gene: NA; CDR3 protein: CSAGGETQYF